A selection of T cell receptor beta chains follows, all from one sample in a study of cytomegalovirus exposure and HLA in healthy donors. TCRdb's copy holds only in-frame clones and misses some; the assay was immunoSEQ multiplex PCR. Of roughly 130,000 clones listed, roughly 78% were seen once; the top ten hold 1%. The sample was PBMCs. The source is a man aged 40-50 years in good health and CMV-seronegative. Both conserved end residues are part of each CDR3. A D gene is named only where the DNA matches it firmly. Only part of the rows carry a size: once, few, many, or a class if the clone is expanded.

>NA|14|TRBV7-3|NA|TRBJ2-2
CASSFWSGTGELFF
TGTGCCAGCAGCTTCTGGAGTGGTACCGGGGAGCTGTTTTTT
>NA|14|TRBV5-1|TRBD1|TRBJ1-2
CASSYSGQGDGYTF
TGCGCCAGCAGCTACTCGGGACAGGGTGATGGCTACACCTTC
>NA|14|TRBV15|NA|TRBJ2-3
CATSRLVFTDTQYF
TGTGCCACCAGTAGACTAGTGTTCACAGATACGCAGTATTTT
>NA|15|TRBV5-4|NA|TRBJ2-7
CASSLEYQGSYEQYF
TGTGCCAGCAGCTTGGAGTACCAGGGCTCCTACGAGCAGTACTTC
>NA|17|TRBV6-1|TRBD1|TRBJ1-5
CASSERVRDRANQPQHF
TGTGCCAGCAGTGAACGCGTCCGGGACAGGGCGAATCAGCCCCAGCATTTT
>few|15|TRBV5-5|TRBD1|TRBJ2-5
CASSLEQGAFETQYF
TGTGCCAGCAGCTTGGAACAGGGGGCTTTTGAGACCCAGTACTTC
>once|15|TRBV5-1|NA|TRBJ2-2
CASSLSGANTGELFF
TGCGCCAGCAGCTTGTCCGGGGCGAACACCGGGGAGCTGTTTTTT
>NA|15|TRBV2|TRBD1|TRBJ2-2
CASSVAGGNTGELFF
TGTGCCAGCAGTGTGGCAGGGGGGAACACCGGGGAGCTGTTTTTT
>NA|12|TRBV10-3|TRBD1|TRBJ1-2
CAIRGTDYGYTF
TGTGCCATCCGCGGGACAGACTATGGCTACACCTTC
>NA|16|TRBV6-6|TRBD2|TRBJ2-7
CASSRPSSGRGYEQYF
TGTGCCAGCAGCCGCCCTTCTAGCGGGAGGGGGTACGAGCAGTACTTC
>NA|14|TRBV30|TRBD1|TRBJ1-5
CAWSNGQGVQPQHF
TGTGCCTGGAGTAACGGACAGGGGGTTCAGCCCCAGCATTTT
>once|15|TRBV2|TRBD2|TRBJ2-3
CASSELGLEADTQYF
TGTGCCAGCAGTGAGTTGGGACTAGAGGCAGATACGCAGTATTTT
>NA|15|TRBV4-1|NA|TRBJ2-5
CASSRGGTVQETQYF
TGCGCCAGCAGCCGAGGCGGGACAGTCCAAGAGACCCAGTACTTC
>once|14|TRBV18|TRBD2|TRBJ2-3
CASLPGAGTDTQYF
TGTGCCAGCCTCCCCGGAGCGGGGACAGATACGCAGTATTTT
>NA|13|TRBV6-4|TRBD2|TRBJ2-1
CASSAAGVNEQFF
TGTGCCAGCAGTGCGGCGGGGGTCAATGAGCAGTTCTTC
>NA|15|TRBV7-3|TRBD2|TRBJ2-1
CASSFASGGYNEQFF
TGTGCCAGCAGCTTCGCTAGCGGGGGCTACAATGAGCAGTTCTTC